These 32 T cell receptor beta chains share one sample of origin, sequenced in a study of control samples from healthy donors and cancer patients. Profiling relied on immunoSEQ multiplex PCR, and the TCRdb table lists in-frame clones only, not all of them. This sample yields around 93,000 clones, of which just over 85% are seen a single time; approximately 14% belongs to the top ten. Sequencing was done on a sample of blood. The receptors were gathered from a man aged 25 to 40 in good health.

This clone was picked up a small number of times. The rearrangement uses TRBV4-2 and TRBJ2-7, with D possibly called TRBD1 or TRBD2 (5 bases each). Between the trimmed V and J ends, which lost 4 bases and 0 bases, there was a span of 10 bases. Germline CDR1 is LGHNA and CDR2 is YNFKEQ. This CDR3 is 14 amino acids long. CDR3 region: CASSPGPSSYEQYF. The CDR3, as DNA: TGTGCCAGCAGCCCGGGACCAAGCTCCTACGAGCAGTACTTC.

The rearrangement uses TRBV14 and TRBJ2-2, with 16 bases that match TRBD2. The CDR3 covers 15 residues. Germline V CDR1 and CDR2: SGHDN, FVKESK. DNA of the CDR3: TGTGCGGGGACTAGCGGGAGGGAACCACTCGGGGAGCTGTTTTTT. Protein product: CAGTSGREPLGELFF.

The chain uses TRBV10-3 and TRBJ1-1; unclear D gene. CDR1 and CDR2 (germline): ENHRY, SYGVKD. The CDR3 loop spans 14 amino acids. V was clipped by 5 bases and J by 0 bases, with 10 bases between them. This chain's CDR3 is CAISKDGLNTEAFF. DNA for the CDR3: TGTGCCATCAGTAAGGACGGCTTGAACACTGAAGCTTTCTTT.

V usage is TRBV19 and J usage is TRBJ1-5; TRBD1 is a possible D gene (5 bases). CDR1 and CDR2 from the germline V gene are LNHDA and SQIVND (reference sequence). The CDR3 has 15 amino acids. V shed 2 bases and J shed 9 bases, with 17 bases lying between them. CDR3 DNA: TGTGCCAGTAGTATATTGGGGCAGGGAGAGGGGCCCCAGCATTTT. As protein: CASSILGQGEGPQHF.

This rearrangement joins TRBV21-1 to TRBJ2-1; TRBD1 is the table's D call, not checked against the DNA. TRBV21-1 is an annotated pseudogene. This CDR3 has 15 amino acids. The CDR3 is CASSSRDRGHIEQFF. DNA of the CDR3: TGTGCCAGCAGCAGCCGGGACAGGGGGCACATTGAGCAGTTCTTC.

The rearrangement links TRBV29-1 to TRBJ2-1, with D possibly TRBD2 on 5 matching bases. V was pared by 6 bases and J by 4 bases, with 7 bases between. The CDR3 sequence is 11 residues long. CDR1 and CDR2 (germline): SQVTM, ANQGSEA. The DNA of the CDR3 is TGCAGCGTCGGACTTTACAATGAGCAGTTCTTC. Translating it yields CSVGLYNEQFF.

The chain uses TRBV24-1 and TRBJ2-1; 12 positions agree with TRBD2. V gave up 6 bases and J gave up 8 bases; unmatched junction bases: 10. CDR1 and CDR2 (germline): KGHDR, SFDVKD. The CDR3 covers 16 residues. The chain's CDR3 is CATSKSGLAGNHEQFF. CDR3 bases: TGTGCCACCAGTAAATCTGGACTAGCGGGAAATCATGAGCAGTTCTTC.

This clone showed up just once. The rearrangement links TRBV9 to TRBJ2-1; D gene ambiguous. The germline V gene encodes CDR1 SGDLS and CDR2 YYNGEE. Trimming stripped 2 bases from V and 5 bases from J, with 8 bases between. CDR3 length: 13 amino acids. CDR3 residues: CASSVAEHNEQFF. The DNA for the CDR3 is TGTGCCAGCAGCGTCGCTGAACACAATGAGCAGTTCTTC.

In this sample, this clone turned up once. V is TRBV6-2 or TRBV6-3 and J is TRBJ2-1; D may be TRBD2 (5 bases). The ends were cut back, 4 bases at V and 6 bases at J, with 16 bases in the middle. The CDR3 totals 15 residues. The germline gives CDR1 MNHEY, CDR2 SVGEGT. The CDR3 DNA reads TGTGCCAGCAGTTCTACGGGAATCAAGGGCAATGAGCAGTTCTTC. Protein product: CASSSTGIKGNEQFF.

The chain links TRBV5-1 to TRBJ2-7; D not certain. CDR1 is SGHRS and CDR2 is YFSETQ in the germline V gene. Trimming removed 1 base at V and 0 bases at J, with 5 bases between. The CDR3 has 13 residues. In DNA, the CDR3 is TGCGCCAGCAGCTTGTCTGCCTCCTACGAGCAGTACTTC. It codes for CASSLSASYEQYF.

V and J are TRBV6-2 or TRBV6-3 and TRBJ2-3, with TRBD1 identical over 10 bases. CDR1 and CDR2 from the germline V gene are MNHEY and SVGEGT. Germline trimming cut 6 bases from V and 9 bases from J; bases unmatched to any gene: 12. There are 15 residues in the CDR3. CDR3 sequence reads: CASSSILRDRGTQYF. In nucleotides, the CDR3 is TGTGCCAGCAGCTCCATACTTCGGGACAGGGGAACGCAGTATTTT.

CDR3 sequence: CASGLVLDGFAPTNQPQHF. For the CDR3, the DNA is TGTGCTAGTGGTTTGGTCCTAGACGGTTTCGCCCCGACGAATCAGCCCCAGCATTTT. The chain couples TRBV12-5 to TRBJ1-5; D is ambiguous. This CDR3 is 19 amino acids long. Trimming took off 0 bases at V and 4 bases at J, with 22 bases between the two ends. Per germline, CDR1 LGHNT and CDR2 FRNRAP.

The DNA of the CDR3 is TGTGCCAGCAGCTCTAGCGGGACGAACACCGGGGAGCTGTTTTTT. Translating gives CASSSSGTNTGELFF. The V call is TRBV7-2, the J call TRBJ2-2, with 9 bases lining up with TRBD2. The CDR3 extends over 15 amino acids. From germline, CDR1 is SGHTA and CDR2 FQGNSA. After removal of 4 bases from V and 0 bases from J, the junction contained 0 bases not matched to a gene.

The table lists this clone with a count of one. The CDR3 DNA sequence: TGTGCCAGCAGCTTTCTGGAGACCCAGTACTTC. Its protein is CASSFLETQYF. The V gene is TRBV5-6, the J gene TRBJ2-5; D is unclear. The CDR3 contains 11 residues. The V end lost 2 bases, the J end lost 5 bases, and 4 bases lay between the germline ends. Germline lookup yields CDR1 SGHDT and CDR2 YYEEEE.

This chain uses TRBV18 with TRBJ2-7; D is perhaps TRBD2 (5 bases). V was trimmed by 3 bases and J by 0 bases, leaving 12 bases between them. There are 15 residues in the CDR3. Germline V lookup: CDR1 KGHSH, CDR2 LQKENI. The CDR3 DNA is TGTGCCAGCTCACCGGACCGGACTCTCTCCTACGAGCAGTACTTC. Translated, it gives CASSPDRTLSYEQYF.

The chain joins TRBV27 to TRBJ1-2, with 7 bases matching TRBD1. V dropped 3 bases and J dropped 4; count of bases not matched to a gene: 2. The CDR3 is 13 amino acids. Germline CDR1 is MNHEY and CDR2 is SMNVEV (reference sequence). The CDR3 coding sequence is TGTGCCAGCAGTTTCAGGGGGGCCTATGGCTACACCTTC. It is translated as CASSFRGAYGYTF.

The J gene is TRBJ2-5, the V gene TRBV7-7, with unresolved D. This CDR3 region has 15 residues. Germline values: CDR1 SSHAT, CDR2 FNYEAQ (reference sequence). The germline V and J ends were trimmed by 0 bases and 1 base, with 9 bases remaining between them. The CDR3 DNA reads TGTGCCAGCAGCTTAGCAGGACGGATCCAAGAGACCCAGTACTTC. Translated, it gives CASSLAGRIQETQYF.

V usage is TRBV2 and J usage is TRBJ2-7; possible D gene TRBD1, 6 bases. The V gene's germline CDR1 is SNHLY and CDR2 FYNNEI. The V end lost 4 bases, the J end lost 4 bases, and 17 bases lay between the germline ends. This CDR3 is 15 amino acids long. The CDR3 bases are TGTGCCAGCAGTGGGCGGACAGTTCTGGGATACGAGCAGTACTTC. Translating gives CASSGRTVLGYEQYF. Supplemented by reference TRBV2 and TRBJ2-7, the full variable domain reads EPEVTQTPSHQVTQMGQEVILRCVPISNHLYFYWYRQILGQKVEFLVSFYNNEISEKSEIFDDQFSVERPDGSNFTLKIRSTKLEDSAMYFCASSGRTVLGYEQYFGPGTRLTVT.

The chain carries TRBV12-5 and TRBJ2-1; either TRBD1 or TRBD2 may supply D (5 bases each). This CDR3 is built from 18 residues. Germline values: CDR1 LGHNT, CDR2 FRNRAP. Trimming removed 2 bases at V and 9 bases at J, with 26 bases between. Here the CDR3 DNA reads TGTGCTAGTGGTTTGCCCCAGGGTGGACTCCTCCCTGGGGGTGAGCAGTTCTTC. Residues: CASGLPQGGLLPGGEQFF. The entire variable domain, with the rest obtained from reference TRBV12-5 and TRBJ2-1, is as follows: DARVTQTPRHKVTEMGQEVTMRCQPILGHNTVFWYRQTMMQGLELLAYFRNRAPLDDSGMPKDRFSAEMPDATLATLKIQPSEPRDSAVYFCASGLPQGGLLPGGEQFFGPGTRLTVL.

The J gene is TRBJ2-7, the V gene TRBV5-1; 10 bases line up with TRBD2. This CDR3 has 15 amino acids. The V segment lost 1 base and the J segment 6 bases; nucleotides outside the gene matches: 7. CDR1 SGHRS and CDR2 YFSETQ come from the germline V gene. CDR3 sequence (DNA): TGCGCCAGCAGCTTGTCTCTAGCGGGAGTCTCCGAGCAGTACTTC. Translated, it gives CASSLSLAGVSEQYF.

The V and J genes are TRBV9 and TRBJ2-1; D ambiguous. This CDR3 has 12 residues. Germline loops: CDR1 SGDLS, CDR2 YYNGEE. Trimming took 3 bases from V and 5 from J, leaving 6 bases between them. The CDR3 nucleotides are TGTGCCAGCAGCGCCATGAACAATGAGCAGTTCTTC. This codes for CASSAMNNEQFF.

The V gene is TRBV21-1, the J gene TRBJ2-3; the table's D call, TRBD2, has no DNA check behind it. TRBV21-1 is reported as a pseudogene. The CDR3 has 16 amino acids. CDR3 sequence reads: CASSKNPSGRTDTQYF. In DNA, the CDR3 is TGTGCCAGCAGCAAAAACCCTAGCGGGAGAACAGATACGCAGTATTTT.

The chain recombines TRBV30 with TRBJ2-5, with 8 bases lining up with TRBD2. The CDR3 is made up of 15 amino acids. V shed 0 bases, J shed 3 bases, and the junction held 6 bases outside the gene matches. Germline CDR1 reads GTSNPN; CDR2 reads SVGIG (reference sequence). The CDR3 loop reads CAWSVLSGSKETQYF. CDR3 nucleotide sequence: TGTGCCTGGAGTGTACTCAGCGGGAGTAAAGAGACCCAGTACTTC. The full variable domain, in which reference TRBV30 and TRBJ2-5 provide the parts outside the CDR3, is SQTIHQWPATLVQPVGSPLSLECTVEGTSNPNLYWYRQAAGRGLQLLFYSVGIGQISSEVPQNLSASRPQDRQFILSSKKLLLSDSGFYLCAWSVLSGSKETQYFGPGTRLLVL.

This clone has a handful of counts. The genes are TRBV12-3 or TRBV12-4 and TRBJ2-1; the match to TRBD1 covers 7 bases. The CDR3 has 12 amino acids. The junction had 3 bases not matched to a gene; V was cut back by 5 bases and J by 8 bases. CDR3 in amino acids: CASSRQGYEQFF. The DNA of the CDR3 is TGTGCCAGCAGTAGACAGGGCTATGAGCAGTTCTTC.

This chain uses TRBV6-1 with TRBJ1-2, with TRBD1 matching 11 bases. The V gene's germline CDR1 is MNHNS and CDR2 SASEGT. The J segment lost 5 bases and the V segment lost 4 bases, leaving 9 bases of the junction unmatched. The CDR3 is 16 amino acids. The CDR3 nucleotides read TGTGCCAGCAGTGGAATAGGACAGGGGGCAACTTATGGCTACACCTTC. This sequence encodes CASSGIGQGATYGYTF.

This clone is a singleton in its sample. V is TRBV27 and J is TRBJ1-5, with D possibly TRBD1 on 6 matching bases. Germline V CDR1 and CDR2: MNHEY, SMNVEV (reference sequence). The CDR3 length is 14 residues. V gave up 3 bases and J gave up 1 base, with 7 bases separating them. As DNA, the CDR3 is TGTGCCAGCAGTTTTAGGGGGAGCAATCAGCCCCAGCATTTT. It encodes CASSFRGSNQPQHF.

This chain uses TRBV28 with TRBJ2-7; TRBD2 agrees at 7 bases. The CDR3 covers 16 residues. Germline trimming cut 8 bases from V and 5 bases from J; bases unmatched to any gene: 18. Germline assignment: CDR1 MDHEN and CDR2 SYDVKM. The CDR3 bases are TGTGCCAGCCGGGAAGCGGGGCCAATTTCTAGTAACGAGCAGTACTTC. This encodes CASREAGPISSNEQYF. Based on the CDR3 plus reference TRBV28 and TRBJ2-7, the full variable domain is DVKVTQSSRYLVKRTGEKVFLECVQDMDHENMFWYRQDPGLGLRLIYFSYDVKMKEKGDIPEGYSVSREKKERFSLILESASTNQTSMYLCASREAGPISSNEQYFGPGTRLTVT.

The chain has TRBV6-1 and TRBJ2-3, with a weak D call TRBD1 (5 bases). The CDR3 is 15 amino acids. The V gene lost 1 base and the J gene lost 0 bases, with 8 bases spanning the gap. Germline assignment: CDR1 MNHNS and CDR2 SASEGT. CDR3 sequence: CASSEGGASTDTQYF. DNA for the CDR3: TGTGCCAGCAGTGAAGGTGGGGCCAGCACAGATACGCAGTATTTT.

The chain uses TRBV11-1 and TRBJ2-7, with a possible D match to TRBD2 (6 bases). The V gene lost 4 bases and the J gene lost 7 bases, with 17 bases spanning the gap. This CDR3 has 14 residues. The germline V gene has CDR1 SGHAT and CDR2 FQDESV (reference sequence). This CDR3 reads CASSSRLGRGEQYF. CDR3 DNA sequence: TGTGCCAGCAGCTCCCGACTAGGCCGAGGGGAGCAGTACTTC.

V gene TRBV2 combines with J gene TRBJ2-7; D might be TRBD2 (5 bases). The CDR3 extends over 14 amino acids. Germline V gene sequence: CDR1 SNHLY, CDR2 FYNNEI. Trimming took off 5 bases at V and 3 bases at J, with 14 bases between the two ends. The CDR3: CASSKREPNYEQYF. The CDR3 DNA follows: TGTGCCAGCAGTAAAAGGGAGCCAAACTACGAGCAGTACTTC.

In this sample, this clone turned up once. This chain connects TRBV19 to TRBJ2-3; 9 bases fit TRBD2. V shed 3 bases, J shed 6 bases, and the junction held 10 bases outside the gene matches. Germline V gene data show CDR1 as LNHDA and CDR2 as SQIVND (reference sequence). This CDR3 region has 16 residues. The CDR3 is CASSIEGVAGVDTQYF. CDR3 DNA sequence: TGTGCCAGTAGTATTGAGGGGGTAGCGGGAGTGGATACGCAGTATTTT.

The V call is TRBV27, the J call TRBJ2-7; TRBD2 matches 10 bases. Unmatched junction bases numbered 8, after V lost 4 bases and J lost 5 bases. The CDR3 consists of 15 residues. Germline loops: CDR1 MNHEY, CDR2 SMNVEV (reference sequence). CDR3 coding DNA: TGTGCCAGCAGTTCTCCCTCTAGCGGGAGCGACGAGCAGTACTTC. This codes for CASSSPSSGSDEQYF.